Given below is one T cell receptor (beta chain) in context. Its antigen remains unidentified. Its ends do not fully match the called genes, so a read error is possible. The germline V gene provides CDR1 MNHEY and CDR2 SVGAGI. Spanning cysteine to phenylalanine, the CDR3 consists of 17 amino acids. Here the CDR3 DNA is all that survives: 51 bases in frame from base 1. Libraries were constructed by UMI-ligation and nested PCR. An equimolar mix of two oligonucleotides covering both TRBC1 and TRBC2 was used as the beta constant-region primer. Four rounds of PCR, combining the SP2 primer with nested alpha and beta constant-region primers, were used to amplify the ligated cDNA. A single-stranded oligonucleotide bearing the SP2 primer plus a 12-nucleotide UMI was ligated onto the 3' end of the cDNA by T4 RNA ligase 1. Incubation of the ligation reaction lasted about 20-25 hours at 16 degrees C. To avoid over-amplification, PCR2 was usually performed as a SYBR Green qPCR and halted once a predetermined threshold was reached. All purifications after the first were performed with Agencourt AMPure XP magnetic beads. Library amounts were measured by Qubit and library quality was assessed on a TapeStation, where the main peak was expected at around 650 bp. Sequencing of the pooled libraries was done on an Illumina MiSeq using v2 2x251 paired-end kits, which typically yielded roughly 0.9-2.2 million reads per sample. Each sample library was pooled at 4 nM, and about 5-7.5% PhiX was included to improve cluster recognition. The paper's data handling went like this. FASTQ reads processed by Demultiplexor were assigned V and J genes by Decombinator through tag matching that tolerated a single base-pair mismatch. UMIs were used by Collapsinator to correct both sequencing errors and frequency errors arising from PCR heterogeneity. TCRs were translated and CDR3s were extracted from the conserved cysteine to the FGXG phenylalanine by CDR3Translator, with non-productive sequences being flagged. Repertoires were subsampled to equal numbers of UMI-defined TCRs before Gini, Shannon entropy and inverse Simpson indices were calculated. Within the linear range, a power law was fitted to clonotype abundance distributions using maximum likelihood. Similar UMI counts, unique TCR numbers and clonal distributions were obtained with the pipeline and with MIGEC on one naive CD8 sample. Repertoires were searched for several thousand CMV-associated CDR3 sequences compiled from VDJdb and a published dataset. Using fastp at Q25 and MiXCR, TCRdb reprocessed the public reads and kept productive beta chains. Merged by CDR3 protein, the rows form single entries marked with the most common genes and DNA. TCRdb's processing, not the authors' own work, is the source of the V and J calls. Counted in this sample were around 110,000 distinct CDR3 sequences; 36% of them appeared once. The ten largest clones add up to approximately 0.87% of the sample.

The record originates from a study of naive and memory T cell subsets (dated by TCRdb to 2017 to 2019). With respect to the entire study: An open-source, UMI-based TCR alpha and beta sequencing pipeline was applied to sorted naive and memory peripheral blood T cell subsets. RNA was DNase-treated and reverse transcribed with TCR constant-region primers, mostly using SuperScript III. Complete agreement was observed between the functional CMV T cell responses and the IgG serology results.

TCR alpha and beta chain libraries were amplified separately from the second PCR step onward. CMV status of each donor was established by measuring IFNgamma production from CD4+ T cells after fresh PBMCs were stimulated overnight with CMV viral lysate. Using Miltenyi beads, CD4 T cells were first positively selected, and CD8 T cells were then positively selected from the CD4-negative fraction. Cells were stained for CD3, CD4, CD8, CD45RA, CD27 and a live/dead dye and were sorted on a BD Aria II into four subsets based on CD45RA and CD27. Blood came from a few healthy volunteers, each fractionated into CD4 and CD8 T cells and then into four differentiation subsets. Approximately 120 ml of peripheral blood was drawn per donor, and PBMC were isolated by Ficoll-Paque PLUS density-gradient centrifugation. The sorted cells were lysed in RLT buffer, after which RNA was extracted using a Qiagen RNeasy kit and kept at -80 degrees C.

The paper's findings and limits, for the study overall: The repertoire findings for the naive and memory subsets could not be validated against a ground truth because none was available. Clonotypes were defined as single alpha or beta chain sequences, not paired alpha/beta receptors. TCR abundance followed a power law whose exponent differed between naive and memory subsets but was consistent across the three individuals. RNA-based TCR counts may be influenced by expression changes linked to T cell activation and differentiation. Once error correction was done, more than 90% of naive TCR sequences showed up just once, which made the naive abundance distributions much steeper than those of the memory subsets. In both CD4 and CD8 cells, going from naive through CM, EM and EMRA, the Gini index went up while Shannon and inverse Simpson diversity went down.

The sequence derives from a human donor in good health. The V gene is TRBV6-5 and the J gene is TRBJ2-1, with 11 bases aligning to TRBD2. The sequenced sample consisted of central memory CD4+ T cells from blood. Taken with the paper, the label for cell subset or site translates to: central memory, CD45RA- CD27+. The nucleotide sequence reads TGTGTCAGCAGTTACCACCCCGGGACTAGCGGATACAATGAGCAGTTCTTC. This translates into CVSSYHPGTSGYNEQFF.